This T cell receptor (beta chain) was captured in a study of blood T cell repertoires in COVID-19. Study background: The United States, Italy and Spain were the sources of the acute and convalescent COVID-19 samples. Sources were T cells, B-cell-depleted T cells, or PBMCs; the material itself was cDNA or gDNA.

With V trimmed by 5 bases and J by 4 bases, 8 bases remained unmatched. The germline V gene encodes CDR1 SGHTA and CDR2 FQGNSA. The CDR3 is 16 amino acids. In the authors' workflow: Nucleated cell counts were estimated from reference gene primer amplification. Profiling relied on immunoSEQ multiplex PCR, and the TCRdb table lists in-frame clones only, not all of them. The DNA gave D and trimming, while V, J and clone size come from that table. This sample carries 200,000 to 300,000 clones, about four fifths of them seen once, and the ten largest clones take 4.7%. The chain couples TRBV7-2 to TRBJ1-3; 10 nucleotides align to TRBD1. What was sequenced was peripheral blood. The origin of this receptor is a woman between 70 and 85 years old with acute or convalescent COVID-19. In nucleotides, the CDR3 is TGTGCCAGCAGCACGCGGACAGGGGGGCGCGGAAACACCATATATTTT. This gives the protein CASSTRTGGRGNTIYF.